A single sample is the source of the 14 T cell receptor beta chains below, sequenced in a study of read filtering for tumor transcriptome and immune sequencing. The library was built from around 380 ng RNA with molecular barcoded adaptors for alpha/delta and beta/gamma chains. Each CDR3 protein gets one entry after TCRdb re-called the reads with MiXCR. Of about 39,000 distinct CDR3 sequences listed, 13% to 15% are singletons. Sequencing was carried out using a population of CD138-negative cells sorted from bone marrow. These receptors were obtained from a donor aged 40 or older with multiple myeloma.

This clonotype occurred many times. The V gene is TRBV6-5, the J gene TRBJ1-1, with D perhaps matching TRBD1 (5 bases). The CDR3 consists of 14 residues. V was trimmed by 2 bases and J by 5 bases, leaving 12 bases between them. Germline values: CDR1 MNHEY, CDR2 SVGAGI. CDR3 protein: CASSYGGGETEAFF. DNA for the CDR3: TGTGCCAGCAGTTACGGGGGAGGGGAGACTGAAGCTTTCTTT.

V and J are TRBV6-5 and TRBJ1-5, with 7 bases lining up with TRBD1. This CDR3 is 13 amino acids long. V was pared by 6 bases and J by 5 bases, with 4 bases of the junction left unmatched. Per the germline V gene, CDR1 is MNHEY and CDR2 is SVGAGI. The CDR3 is CASRGRGDQPQHF. Written as DNA, the CDR3 is TGTGCCAGCAGAGGCAGGGGGGATCAGCCCCAGCATTTT.

This clonotype was found many times. The genes are TRBV7-9 and TRBJ1-4, with D hard to call. The V and J ends lost 2 bases and 5 bases respectively, with 12 bases between them. CDR3 size: 15 residues. In germline, CDR1 is SEHNR, CDR2 FQNEAQ (reference sequence). Here the CDR3 reads CASSLKGSGNEKLFF. For the CDR3, the DNA is TGTGCCAGCAGCTTAAAAGGGTCCGGGAATGAAAAACTGTTTTTT.

This clonotype was seen ten or more times. The chain links TRBV29-1 to TRBJ1-1, with D possibly TRBD1 on 6 matching bases. Trimming shortened V by 5 bases and J by 1 base, and 14 bases separated the two germline ends. CDR1 SQVTM and CDR2 ANQGSEA come from the germline V gene. The CDR3 is made up of 14 amino acids. The CDR3 here is CSVSRQVKNTEAFF. The CDR3 coding sequence is TGCAGCGTTAGTCGACAGGTGAAGAACACTGAAGCTTTCTTT.

Note on this clonotype: A much larger clone sits a single nucleotide away, making a read error possible. The chain couples TRBV7-9 to TRBJ1-2; no reliable D call. The V end lost 1 base, the J end lost 4 bases, and 4 bases lay between the germline ends. CDR3 length: 12 residues. Germline CDR1 reads SEHNR; CDR2 reads FQNEAQ (reference sequence). In DNA, the CDR3 is TGTGCCAGCAGCTTAGGCTTCTATGGCTACACCTTC. Translated, it gives CASSLGFYGYTF.

This clonotype has more than one count but fewer than ten. A much more abundant neighbour one base away suggests this may be a read error. The chain links TRBV28 to TRBJ1-1, with D unclear. Trimming removed 3 bases from V and 4 bases from J, with 6 bases in between. This CDR3 region has 12 residues. The germline gives CDR1 MDHEN, CDR2 SYDVKM. The CDR3 spells CASSFMSTEAFF. In DNA, the CDR3 is TGTGCCAGCAGTTTCATGAGCACTGAAGCTTTCTTT.

This clonotype is medium-sized (0.01 to 0.1%) within its sample. J is TRBJ2-1 and V is TRBV7-8; TRBD1 matches 11 bases. Germline V gives CDR1 SGHVS, CDR2 FQNEAQ. The CDR3 extends over 14 amino acids. Trimming at V came to 4 bases and at J to 7 bases, leaving 3 bases not matched to a gene. The CDR3 sequence: CASSYGQGANEQFF. CDR3 nucleotide sequence: TGTGCCAGCAGCTACGGACAGGGGGCGAATGAGCAGTTCTTC.

This clonotype appeared many times. The rearrangement joins TRBV3-1 to TRBJ1-1, with a weak D call TRBD1 (6 bases). The V end lost 5 bases, the J end lost 10 bases, and 14 bases lay between the germline ends. The CDR3 loop spans 12 amino acids. Germline V gene sequence: CDR1 LGHDT, CDR2 YNNKEL (reference sequence). The CDR3 sequence: CASSDGQGRAFF. CDR3 DNA: TGTGCCAGCAGCGACGGCCAGGGGAGAGCTTTCTTT.

Many counts were recorded for this clonotype. The chain has TRBV5-6 and TRBJ2-7; 11 positions agree with TRBD2. V lost 4 bases, J lost 2 bases, and 8 bases stayed unmatched. The germline CDR1 and CDR2 sequences are SGHDT and YYEEEE. The CDR3 length is 16 residues. The CDR3 protein is CASSGILAGGTYEQYF. CDR3 coding DNA: TGTGCCAGCAGCGGAATCCTAGCGGGAGGTACCTACGAGCAGTACTTC.

This clonotype was recorded a few times. This chain links TRBV20-1 with TRBJ2-1; TRBD1 matches 9 bases. This CDR3 region has 15 residues. Germline V lookup: CDR1 DFQATT, CDR2 SNEGSKA (reference sequence). V shed 6 bases and J 7 bases; nucleotides not matched to a gene: 13. The CDR3 loop is CSALLQGATRNEQFF. The DNA for the CDR3 is TGCAGTGCCCTACTACAGGGGGCGACTCGAAATGAGCAGTTCTTC.

The chain is built from TRBV11-2 and TRBJ2-7; D is possibly TRBD1 (6 bases). CDR1 is SGHAT, CDR2 FQNNGV, per germline. V was trimmed by 0 bases and J by 2 bases, leaving 11 bases between them. The CDR3 loop spans 15 amino acids. CDR3 region: CASSLDYRETYEQYF. The CDR3 bases are TGTGCCAGCAGCTTAGACTACAGGGAAACCTACGAGCAGTACTTC. Full variable domain (rest looked up from reference TRBV11-2 and TRBJ2-7): EAGVAQSPRYKIIEKRQSVAFWCNPISGHATLYWYQQILGQGPKLLIQFQNNGVVDDSQLPKDRFSAERLKGVDSTLKIQPAKLEDSAVYLCASSLDYRETYEQYFGPGTRLTVT.

This clonotype showed up just a few times. As the CDR3 is not closed by the conserved phenylalanine or tryptophan, this likely results from a read error. V is TRBV20-1 and J is TRBJ1-6, with D perhaps TRBD1 (6 bases). CDR1 is DFQATT, CDR2 SNEGSKA, per germline (reference sequence). Trimming left V 0 bases short and J 7 bases short, with 13 bases between. The CDR3 length is 15 residues. CDR3 nucleotide sequence: TGCAGTGCTAGAGATACGGGGGCTGGCAATTCACCCCTCCACTCT. Translated: CSARDTGAGNSPLHS.

On this clonotype itself: This may arise from a read error, as a much more abundant clone is one base away. The V call is TRBV5-1, the J call TRBJ2-4, with D unresolved. CDR1 and CDR2 from the germline V gene are SGHRS and YFSETQ. This CDR3 has 13 residues. V was clipped by 7 bases and J by 8 bases, with 16 bases between them. DNA of the CDR3: TGCGCCAGCTCCCCAATGGGCGAAGACATTCAGTACTTC. Residues: CASSPMGEDIQYF. The full variable domain, completed using reference TRBV5-1 and TRBJ2-4, is KAGVTQTPRYLIKTRGQQVTLSCSPISGHRSVSWYQQTPGQGLQFLFEYFSETQRNKGNFPGRFSGRQFSNSRSEMNVSTLELGDSALYLCASSPMGEDIQYFGAGTRLSVL.

At least ten counts were recorded for this clonotype. CDR3 loop: CSARPGLAGEADTQYF. Written as DNA, the CDR3 is TGCAGTGCTCGACCGGGACTAGCGGGGGAGGCAGATACGCAGTATTTT. The rearrangement joins TRBV20-1 to TRBJ2-3; 14 nucleotides agree with TRBD2. V lost 5 bases and J lost 4; bases outside the gene matches: 8. From germline, CDR1 is DFQATT and CDR2 SNEGSKA (reference sequence). The CDR3 totals 16 residues.